This passage covers 22 T cell receptor beta chains from one sample sequenced in a study of tumor-infiltrating lymphocytes in localized non-small cell lung cancer. The repertoire was sequenced with immunoSEQ multiplex PCR; TCRdb's copy has only in-frame clones and lacks some. The sample consists of approximately 6,200 clones, 65% to 80% of them appearing once. The specimen sequenced was lung tumor tissue. The receptors were sampled from a human donor with non-small cell lung cancer.

This clone was counted a few times. The chain carries TRBV5-4 and TRBJ2-1; 7 positions agree with TRBD1. The CDR3 length is 16 residues. The V gene end was trimmed by 2 bases and the J gene end by 2 bases; junction bases not matched to a gene: 7. CDR1 is SGHNT and CDR2 is YYREEE in the germline V gene (reference sequence). The DNA for the CDR3 is TGTGCCAGCAGCTTTGGTGAGGGGGCTACCTACAATGAGCAGTTCTTC. Amino acids: CASSFGEGATYNEQFF. The whole variable domain, filled in from reference TRBV5-4 and TRBJ2-1, reads ETGVTQSPTHLIKTRGQQVTLRCSSQSGHNTVSWYQQALGQGPQFIFQYYREEENGRGNFPPRFSGLQFPNYSSELNVNALELDDSALYLCASSFGEGATYNEQFFGPGTRLTVL.

The J gene is TRBJ1-1, the V gene TRBV10-3; D not resolved. V was cut by 4 bases and J by 5 bases, with 14 bases left in between. The V gene's germline CDR1 is ENHRY and CDR2 SYGVKD. This CDR3 has 14 residues. CDR3 sequence: CAISADFRWTEAFF. In nucleotides, the CDR3 is TGTGCCATCAGTGCTGATTTTCGATGGACTGAAGCTTTCTTT.

The chain combines TRBV18 with TRBJ2-5, with TRBD2 matching 7 bases. V was pared by 6 bases and J by 3 bases, with 4 bases of the junction left unmatched. Germline V lookup: CDR1 KGHSH, CDR2 LQKENI. This CDR3 region has 13 residues. The CDR3 sequence: CASSYGTKETQYF. CDR3 bases: TGTGCCAGCTCGTACGGGACTAAAGAGACCCAGTACTTC.

The V call is TRBV11-2, the J call TRBJ2-7; D not resolved. The CDR3 runs to 13 residues. The V gene's germline CDR1 is SGHAT and CDR2 FQNNGV. Trimming took off 0 bases at V and 6 bases at J, with 9 bases between the two ends. This CDR3 is CASSLDLGSEQYV. CDR3 DNA: TGTGCCAGCAGCTTAGATCTTGGCTCCGAGCAGTACGTC.

This chain joins TRBV5-8 and TRBJ2-5; possibly TRBD1 for D (7 bases). The CDR3 runs 16 residues. Per the germline V gene, CDR1 is SGHTS and CDR2 is YDEGEE. V was pared by 4 bases and J by 0 bases, with 16 bases between. For the CDR3, the DNA is TGTGCCAGCAGCCCCCGTGCGGGACAGTACCAAGAGACCCAGTACTTC. This codes for CASSPRAGQYQETQYF.

This clone was seen a few times. The V call is TRBV14, the J call TRBJ1-5; TRBD1 is a possible D gene (6 bases). CDR1 SGHDN and CDR2 FVKESK come from the germline V gene. V lost 4 bases to trimming and J lost 10 bases, with 14 bases between them. This CDR3 is 13 amino acids long. The CDR3: CASSPFIQGPQHF. CDR3 nucleotides: TGTGCCAGCAGCCCCTTCATACAGGGTCCCCAGCATTTT. The whole variable domain, remainder taken from reference TRBV14 and TRBJ1-5, is EAGVTQFPSHSVIEKGQTVTLRCDPISGHDNLYWYRRVMGKEIKFLLHFVKESKQDESGMPNNRFLAERTGGTYSTLKVQPAELEDSGVYFCASSPFIQGPQHFGDGTRLSIL.

The chain couples TRBV2 to TRBJ1-2; no definite D call. The CDR3 has 13 residues. The germline gives CDR1 SNHLY, CDR2 FYNNEI. The V gene lost 6 bases and the J gene lost 2 bases, with 10 bases spanning the gap. CDR3 sequence reads: CASREQRNYGYTF. The CDR3 nucleotides are TGTGCCAGCAGGGAACAGAGAAACTATGGCTACACCTTC.

CDR3 DNA sequence: TGTGCCAGCAGCCTTATGGCGGCCACAGATACGCAGTATTTT. Protein product: CASSLMAATDTQYF. The J gene is TRBJ2-3, the V gene TRBV7-2; D gene ambiguous. The V end lost 5 bases, the J end lost 2 bases, and 11 bases lay between the germline ends. Germline V gene sequence: CDR1 SGHTA, CDR2 FQGNSA. The CDR3 length is 14 residues.

This chain links TRBV28 with TRBJ1-1; D gene ambiguous. The CDR3 runs 14 residues. Germline values: CDR1 MDHEN, CDR2 SYDVKM. Trimming stripped 5 bases from V and 7 bases from J, with 17 bases between. CDR3 DNA sequence: TGTGCCAGCAGTGGATATTGGGGAATGGGTGAAGCTTTCTTT. It codes for CASSGYWGMGEAFF.

For this clone: Other DNA sequences in this specimen translate into the identical CDR3. The V and J genes are TRBV5-4 and TRBJ1-2, with 7 bases aligning to TRBD1. CDR1 and CDR2 from the germline V gene are SGHNT and YYREEE (reference sequence). The CDR3 is 13 residues long. V lost 3 bases and J lost 6; bases outside the gene matches: 5. The CDR3 is CASSSTGVHGYTF. The DNA for the CDR3 is TGTGCCAGCAGCTCAACAGGGGTCCATGGCTACACCTTC.

The chain employs TRBV30 and TRBJ1-5; maybe TRBD1 (5 bases). The V end lost 5 bases, the J end lost 7 bases, and 15 bases lay between the germline ends. Germline lookup yields CDR1 GTSNPN and CDR2 SVGIG (reference sequence). The CDR3 sequence is 13 residues long. The CDR3 DNA reads as TGTGCCTGGGGCGCAGGGTCGAGGCAGCCCCAGCATTTT. Its protein product is CAWGAGSRQPQHF. Drawing the rest from reference TRBV30 and TRBJ1-5, the complete variable domain is SQTIHQWPATLVQPVGSPLSLECTVEGTSNPNLYWYRQAAGRGLQLLFYSVGIGQISSEVPQNLSASRPQDRQFILSSKKLLLSDSGFYLCAWGAGSRQPQHFGDGTRLSIL.

The chain couples TRBV28 to TRBJ1-4; TRBD1 matches at 9 bases. Trimming cost V 9 bases and J 3 bases; bases outside gene matches: 14. In germline, CDR1 is MDHEN, CDR2 SYDVKM. The CDR3 runs to 17 residues. CDR3 coding DNA: TGTGCCAGTTTCCCATCAGCCGGACAGGGGTCTAATGAAAAACTGTTTTTT. This sequence encodes CASFPSAGQGSNEKLFF. The full variable domain, rest sourced from reference TRBV28 and TRBJ1-4, is DVKVTQSSRYLVKRTGEKVFLECVQDMDHENMFWYRQDPGLGLRLIYFSYDVKMKEKGDIPEGYSVSREKKERFSLILESASTNQTSMYLCASFPSAGQGSNEKLFFGSGTQLSVL.

V usage is TRBV6-6 and J usage is TRBJ1-5; 7 bases line up with TRBD1. Trimming at V came to 0 bases and at J to 3 bases, leaving 5 bases not matched to a gene. This CDR3 spans 16 amino acids. The germline V gene has CDR1 MNHNY and CDR2 SVGAGI (reference sequence). Written as DNA, the CDR3 is TGTGCCAGCAGTTACTCCGGGACAGAATACAATCAGCCCCAGCATTTT. Translated: CASSYSGTEYNQPQHF.

The rearrangement joins TRBV9 to TRBJ1-1; possibly TRBD1 for D (5 bases). The CDR3 spans 13 residues. Per the germline V gene, CDR1 is SGDLS and CDR2 is YYNGEE. V dropped 2 bases and J dropped 11 bases, with 16 bases sitting between them. CDR3 in amino acids: CASSVISGGDAFF. In DNA, the CDR3 is TGTGCCAGCAGCGTCATATCGGGGGGGGACGCTTTCTTT.

The chain couples TRBV7-3 to TRBJ1-2; D not resolved. Germline loops: CDR1 SGHTA, CDR2 FQGTGA. The CDR3 is 14 amino acids. The V end was cut by 0 bases, the J end by 2 bases, with 7 bases between. In DNA form, the CDR3 reads TGTGCCAGCAGCTTAACGAGCCAGAACTATGGCTACACCTTC. This gives the protein CASSLTSQNYGYTF.

This clone was observed once. The J gene is TRBJ1-2, the V gene TRBV15; TRBD1 might be the D (5 bases). Trimming removed 1 base at V and 3 bases at J, with 6 bases between. The CDR3 length is 13 residues. Germline V gene sequence: CDR1 LNHNV, CDR2 YYDKDF (reference sequence). The CDR3 coding sequence is TGTGCCACCAGCAGAGGGGGGGACTATGGCTACACCTTC. This codes for CATSRGGDYGYTF.

The genes are TRBV7-8 and TRBJ1-2, with D maybe TRBD1 (6 bases). The V gene lost 1 base and the J gene lost 4 bases, with 16 bases spanning the gap. This CDR3 is 16 amino acids long. Germline V CDR1 and CDR2: SGHVS, FQNEAQ. Written as DNA, the CDR3 is TGTGCCAGCAGCTTAGGTACAGGGCCTCGGGGCTATGGCTACACCTTC. Amino acids: CASSLGTGPRGYGYTF. The full variable domain, completed using reference TRBV7-8 and TRBJ1-2, is GAGVSQSPRYKVAKRGQDVALRCDPISGHVSLFWYQQALGQGPEFLTYFQNEAQLDKSGLPSDRFFAERPEGSVSTLKIQRTQQEDSAVYLCASSLGTGPRGYGYTFGSGTRLTVV.

This clone was seen only a few times. The chain joins TRBV2 to TRBJ2-1, with 9 bases matching TRBD1. V lost 6 bases and J lost 6; bases outside the gene matches: 6. CDR3 length: 14 amino acids. The germline CDR1 and CDR2 sequences are SNHLY and FYNNEI. The CDR3 sequence is CASRILTGGNEQFF. CDR3 DNA sequence: TGTGCCAGCAGAATTTTGACAGGGGGCAATGAGCAGTTCTTC.

The chain uses TRBV7-9 and TRBJ2-1, with unresolved D. CDR1 is SEHNR and CDR2 is FQNEAQ in the germline V gene (reference sequence). The CDR3 is made up of 16 amino acids. V was clipped by 2 bases and J by 6 bases, with 17 bases between them. Here the CDR3 DNA reads TGTGCCAGCAGCTTATCCTTGGACCCAGCCTTCAATGAGCAGTTCTTC. Translation gives CASSLSLDPAFNEQFF.

By share of the sample, this clone is medium-sized (0.01 to 0.1%). This sequence joins TRBV7-2 and TRBJ2-5, with D unresolved. V gave up 5 bases and J gave up 3 bases, with 16 bases separating them. The CDR3 length is 15 residues. Germline V CDR1 and CDR2: SGHTA, FQGNSA. CDR3 protein: CASSHPGPSKETQYF. DNA of the CDR3: TGTGCCAGCAGCCATCCCGGGCCTTCTAAAGAGACCCAGTACTTC.

CDR3 sequence reads: CASSYTGGREQYF. In DNA form, the CDR3 reads TGTGCCAGCAGCTATACAGGGGGCAGGGAGCAGTACTTC. The V call is TRBV7-9, the J call TRBJ2-7; TRBD1 aligns across 9 bases. Germline assignment: CDR1 SEHNR and CDR2 FQNEAQ (reference sequence). V dropped 4 bases and J dropped 7; count of bases not matched to a gene: 5. There are 13 residues in the CDR3.

The rearrangement joins TRBV30 to TRBJ2-5, with D perhaps matching TRBD2 (6 bases). Germline V lookup: CDR1 GTSNPN, CDR2 SVGIG (reference sequence). The length of the CDR3 is 11 residues. V dropped 0 bases and J dropped 9 bases, with 8 bases sitting between them. CDR3 in DNA: TGTGCCTGGAGTGTCCGACTAGCCCAGTACTTC. This sequence encodes CAWSVRLAQYF.